This T cell receptor beta chain was captured by sequencing in a study of glioma-infiltrating T cells after dendritic cell vaccination. Clones were sequenced by immunoSEQ multiplex PCR, and TCRdb holds only the in-frame ones, with some missing. The sample has tens of thousands of clones, roughly 86% seen once. Time point indicated: after dendritic cell vaccination, including at tumor progression/relapse. The CDR3 has 15 amino acids. V lost 2 bases to trimming and J lost 4 bases; unmatched junction nucleotides: 5. The V gene's germline CDR1 is SGHAT and CDR2 FQNNGV. This receptor was identified in a human donor with glioblastoma. The V call is TRBV11-2, the J call TRBJ2-1, with 7 bases lining up with TRBD1. Sample: blood, taken after dendritic cell vaccination. The CDR3 DNA is TGTGCCAGCAGCTTAACCGGGACAGCTTACAATGAGCAGTTCTTC. This gives the protein CASSLTGTAYNEQFF.